The sequence of this TCR beta chain was determined in a study of T cells expressing NK-cell markers. Study in general: Repertoire data for TCR beta were derived from sorted T cells (CD3+CD56+NKG2C+, CD3+CD56+NKG2C- and CD3+CD56-NKG2C+).

cDNA encoding TCR beta was synthesized via 5'RACE template switching incorporating UMIs. TCRdb re-analyzed the 5' RACE reads; it lists each CDR3 protein once, without DNA. The table lists about 550,000 distinct CDR3 sequences. Sequencing was performed on blood T cells: a sorted CD56 or NKG2C T cell subset, CD4+ or CD8+ T cells, or bulk PBMC T cells (not recorded which). The receptor was derived from a man aged 18 to 29 in good health.

CDR3 residues: CAIKEGGQGYEQYF. The chain couples TRBV6-2 or TRBV6-3 to TRBJ2-7; the D gene TCRdb calls, TRBD1, cannot be checked with no DNA. The CDR3 runs to 14 residues. Germline V gives CDR1 MNHEY, CDR2 SVGEGT.